This T cell receptor beta chain was identified in a study of OX40 agonist ivuxolimab in advanced cancers. Generated by immunoSEQ multiplex PCR, the TCRdb table keeps only in-frame clones and is missing some. The data hold roughly 53,000 clones, with roughly 84% observed a single time. Researchers took blood at baseline, on cycle 4 day 1, and on cycle 7 day 1. The CDR3 has 13 amino acids. Germline CDR1 and CDR2: GTSNPN and SVGIG (reference sequence). Trimming shortened V by 0 bases and J by 6 bases, and 9 bases separated the two germline ends. This sample comprised CD4+ or CD8+ T cells sorted from blood, obtained in a trial of the OX40 agonist ivuxolimab. This clonotype originated in an adult with an advanced solid tumor such as melanoma, head and neck, liver or kidney cancer. The chain uses TRBV30 and TRBJ1-5; unclear D gene. The DNA of the CDR3 is TGTGCCTGGAGTGTCAAGGGCAGTCAGCCCCAGCATTTT. Its protein is CAWSVKGSQPQHF.